This T cell receptor (beta chain) was observed in a study of CD8+ T cells in alopecia areata. Study results and limitations: Tofacitinib significantly reduced both scalp clonality and expanded CD8+ clones among the top 100. The study found higher clonality in lesional than normal scalp, especially in alopecia totalis/universalis. Many of the expanded lesional clones endured in scalp and blood while on tofacitinib.

Extracted from the samples, RNA was reverse transcribed into cDNA to serve as the sequencing template. The method was immunoSEQ multiplex PCR; TCRdb's version includes in-frame clones alone and lacks a portion of them. The sample has 250,000 to 350,000 clones, 60% seen once. Points on this clone: The antigen remains undetermined.

Sample treatment: oral pan-JAK inhibitor, 5-10 mg twice daily. The sample here was CD4+ T cells sorted from blood, taken at week 52, from a patient treated with tofacitinib. This clonotype originated in a human donor with alopecia areata.

Here the CDR3 DNA reads TGTGCCAGCAGCTTAACCAGCGCCACCACCGGGGAGCTGTTTTTT. Residues: CASSLTSATTGELFF. J is TRBJ2-2 and V is TRBV7-3; D gene ambiguous. V gave up 0 bases and J gave up 4 bases, with 9 bases separating them. The CDR3 length is 15 residues. CDR1 is SGHTA and CDR2 is FQGTGA in the germline V gene.